Described below is a single T cell receptor (beta chain) sequence and its context. This sample was included in a study of shared clonotypes between healthy human individuals. The CDR3 has 13 residues. Trimming at V came to 5 bases and at J to 6 bases, leaving 6 bases not matched to a gene. Germline assignment: CDR1 PRHDT and CDR2 FYEKMQ (reference sequence). Produced via immunoSEQ multiplex PCR; TCRdb's table is partial and in-frame only. The table includes around 2.1 million clones, just over 90% detected once. Terminally differentiated effector memory CD45RA+ cells were excluded by CCR7 positive selection of CD45RO-negative cells.

The J gene is TRBJ1-2, the V gene TRBV13; 7 bases are a match to TRBD1. The origin of this receptor is a man aged 18-30 years in good health. Some clones in this sample may be carry-over from other donors' samples. Sequencing was performed on naive CD8+ T cells from PBMCs. The CDR3 here is CASSTGALDGYTF. In nucleotides, the CDR3 is TGTGCCAGCAGCACAGGGGCTCTCGATGGCTACACCTTC.